The rows below give T cell receptor beta chains drawn from one sample of a study of blood T cell repertoires in COVID-19. Method: immunoSEQ multiplex PCR; TCRdb's copy keeps in-frame clones and lacks some. The sample has 150,000 to 250,000 clones; roughly four fifths are singletons. Specimen: peripheral blood. These receptors all stem from a human donor with acute or convalescent COVID-19. The donor label of this sample is uncertain. The CDR3 runs from the conserved cysteine through the conserved F or W. Each record gives: J gene, clone size, V gene, D gene, CDR3 DNA, CDR3 protein. A D gene is named only where the DNA matches it firmly. Clone size, where shown, is once, few, many, or a class for clones that have expanded.

>TRBJ1-1|-|TRBV19|TRBD1
TGTGCCAGTAGTATACGGACAGGGGGCACTGAAGCTTTCTTT
CASSIRTGGTEAFF
>TRBJ1-1|few|TRBV14|-
TGTGCCAGCAGCTACTCGGGGAACACTGAAGCTTTCTTT
CASSYSGNTEAFF
>TRBJ2-3|-|TRBV5-1|TRBD1
TGCGCCAGCAGCTTGGAGTTTCGACAGGGATCGGCAGATACGCAGTATTTT
CASSLEFRQGSADTQYF
>TRBJ2-5|-|TRBV10-1|TRBD2
TGCGCCAGCAGTGCCCGTCGGGGAGGGGAGACCCAGTACTTC
CASSARRGGETQYF
>TRBJ2-5|-|TRBV11-2|-
TGTGCCAGCAGCCAAACCGGCGGCACAGAGACCCAGTACTTC
CASSQTGGTETQYF
>TRBJ2-5|-|TRBV2|-
TGTGCCAGCAGAGTTACTAGTAAAGAGACCCAGTACTTC
CASRVTSKETQYF
>TRBJ2-3|-|TRBV7-3|TRBD2
TGTGCCAGCAGCTACGCTAGCGGATACACAGATACGCAGTATTTT
CASSYASGYTDTQYF
>TRBJ2-7|few|TRBV6-1|-
TGTGCCAGCAGTGTAGGCGAACTAGGAACCGGCTACGAGCAGTACTTC
CASSVGELGTGYEQYF
>TRBJ2-1|-|TRBV15|-
TGTGCCACCAGCAGAGCGGGTAGAGGCAGGGGCGGCAATGAGCAGTTCTTC
CATSRAGRGRGGNEQFF
>TRBJ2-3|-|TRBV9|-
TGTGCCAGCAGCGTAGGAGGCAGGGTTTTGTACACAGATACGCAGTATTTT
CASSVGGRVLYTDTQYF
>TRBJ2-6|-|TRBV5-4|-
TGTGCCAGCAGCTTGGGCGGGACTGGGGCCAACGTCCTGACTTTC
CASSLGGTGANVLTF
>TRBJ2-7|-|TRBV7-2|TRBD1
TGTGCCAGCAGCTTAGCCGGGACAGGGCAGTACTTC
CASSLAGTGQYF
>TRBJ1-5|few|TRBV27|TRBD1
TGTGCCAGCAGTAGGAGACAGGGTGACTTCAATCAGCCCCAGCATTTT
CASSRRQGDFNQPQHF
>TRBJ2-2|-|TRBV2|-
TGTGCCAGCAGTGGAGGCGGGCAGAACACCGGGGAGCTGTTTTTT
CASSGGGQNTGELFF
>TRBJ1-6|-|TRBV2|-
TGTGCCAGCGGGGCCAGAACTAATTCACCCCTCCACTTT
CASGARTNSPLHF
>TRBJ1-1|-|TRBV7-2|TRBD1
TGTGCCAGCAGCTTACGACAGGGGGGGACTGAAGCTTTCTTT
CASSLRQGGTEAFF
>TRBJ2-2|once|TRBV5-4|TRBD1
TGTGCCAGCAGCCCCACAGGGGGCGCGGCCGGGGAGCTGTTTTTT
CASSPTGGAAGELFF
>TRBJ2-5|-|TRBV19|-
TGTGCCAGTAGTATTAGTACAGGACGACCCCAAGAGACCCAGTACTTC
CASSISTGRPQETQYF
>TRBJ1-1|-|TRBV5-5|-
TGTGCCAGCAGCCCCCAGACAGCTTTGAACACTGAAGCTTTCTTT
CASSPQTALNTEAFF
>TRBJ2-7|-|TRBV19|-
TGTGCCAGTAGTAACAGGGCCCCTTCCTACGAGCAGTACTTC
CASSNRAPSYEQYF
>TRBJ1-2|once|TRBV27|TRBD1
TGTGCCAGCAGATCGGGACAGGGCTATGGCTACACCTTC
CASRSGQGYGYTF
>TRBJ2-3|-|TRBV19|TRBD2
TGTGCCAGTAGTATAGATGGCGCGGGACTAGCGGGAGCAGATACGCAGTATTTT
CASSIDGAGLAGADTQYF
>TRBJ2-2|-|TRBV4-1|TRBD2
TGCGCCAGCAGCCAAGCGGGCGCGGGAGGGCCGGACGGGGAGCTGTTTTTT
CASSQAGAGGPDGELFF
>TRBJ2-7|-|TRBV5-1|TRBD1
TGCGCCAGCAGCTTGGGACAGGGGCTCGACGAGCAGTACTTC
CASSLGQGLDEQYF
>TRBJ2-3|-|TRBV3-1/TRBV3-2|TRBD2
TGTGCCAGCAGCCAAGGACAGGGACTAGCGGGAACGAGGGATACGCAGTATTTT
CASSQGQGLAGTRDTQYF
>TRBJ1-1|once|TRBV2|-
TGTGCCAGCAGTGTAAACACTGAAGCTTTCTTT
CASSVNTEAFF
>TRBJ2-7|-|TRBV5-4|TRBD2
TGTGCCAGCAGCTTGTCTAGCGGGAGCCAAGGCTACGAGCAGTACTTC
CASSLSSGSQGYEQYF
>TRBJ1-1|-|TRBV12-3/TRBV12-4|TRBD1
TGTGCCAGCACCCAGGGGGCGATGGCTGAAGCTTTCTTT
CASTQGAMAEAFF
>TRBJ1-2|-|TRBV25-1|-
TGTGCCAGCAGTGAAAAGGGGGTTAGCTATGGCTACACCTTC
CASSEKGVSYGYTF
>TRBJ1-6|-|TRBV19|TRBD1
TGTGCCAGTAGTCCCCTTCTCGGGACAGGGGGTAATTCACCCCTCCACTTT
CASSPLLGTGGNSPLHF
>TRBJ2-3|-|TRBV29-1|TRBD1
TGCAGCGTTACTACCACAGGGGGCTCGTCAGATACGCAGTATTTT
CSVTTTGGSSDTQYF
>TRBJ1-5|-|TRBV3-1/TRBV3-2|-
TGTGCCAGCAGCCAAGGAATCGGAGGGATCGGGAATCAGCCCCAGCATTTT
CASSQGIGGIGNQPQHF
>TRBJ1-6|-|TRBV19|TRBD1
TGTGCCAGTAAGGACAGGGGGGGGTCACCCCTCCACTTT
CASKDRGGSPLHF
>TRBJ2-3|-|TRBV7-9|-
TGTGCCAGCAGCCCGAGAGGTCGGGGTACAGGGTCAGATACGCAGTATTTT
CASSPRGRGTGSDTQYF
>TRBJ1-1|-|TRBV3-1/TRBV3-2|-
TGTGCCAGCAGCCTTGCGGTACAGCGGGAAGCTTTCTTT
CASSLAVQREAFF
>TRBJ2-7|once|TRBV19|-
TGTGCCAGTAGCCCAACCCTGACTCCATCCTACGAGCAGTACTTC
CASSPTLTPSYEQYF
>TRBJ2-7|-|TRBV19|-
TGTGCCAGTAGTATAGACAGGGCCTACGAGCAGTACTTC
CASSIDRAYEQYF
>TRBJ1-6|-|TRBV7-3|TRBD1
TGTGCCAGCAGCTTAACGGGACAGTTTAATTCACCCCTCCACTTT
CASSLTGQFNSPLHF
>TRBJ2-5|-|TRBV5-4|-
TGTGCCAGCAGTCTAGGGGGAATCCAAGAGACCCAGTACTTC
CASSLGGIQETQYF
>TRBJ2-3|-|TRBV5-8|TRBD2
TGTGCCAGCAGTACCGGGACTAGCGGATTTACTAGCACAGATACGCAGTATTTT
CASSTGTSGFTSTDTQYF
>TRBJ1-3|-|TRBV6-5|-
TGTGCCAGCAGTTACGCCCAGAATGGAAACACCATATATTTT
CASSYAQNGNTIYF
>TRBJ2-2|-|TRBV5-1|-
TGCGCCAGCAGCGACACAGGGGGGGTCACCGGGGAGCTGTTTTTT
CASSDTGGVTGELFF
>TRBJ2-1|-|TRBV14|TRBD1
TGTGCCAGCAGCCAAGTAGATAAGTTAGGGGGCTTTCCCCTTTGGGGCGGCGAGCAGTTCTTC
CASSQVDKLGGFPLWGGEQFF
>TRBJ1-6|-|TRBV27|-
TGTGCCAGCAGGAAGGTGCCGGAGGGCCAAGTACCCCTCCACTTT
CASRKVPEGQVPLHF
>TRBJ2-1|-|TRBV7-6|-
TGTGCCAGCAGCCCCAGGGGTACCTACAATGAGCAGTTCTTC
CASSPRGTYNEQFF
>TRBJ1-5|-|TRBV9|-
TGTGCCAGCAGTGGGAACGGGGTCTATCAGCCCCAGCATTTT
CASSGNGVYQPQHF
>TRBJ2-1|once|TRBV10-2|TRBD2
TGCGCCAGCAGAACCCAAGCTGGTAGCGGGAGCTATGAGCAGTTCTTC
CASRTQAGSGSYEQFF
>TRBJ2-7|-|TRBV11-2|-
TGTGCCAGCAGCTTACGGCGGGACTACGAGCAGTACTTC
CASSLRRDYEQYF
>TRBJ2-7|-|TRBV3-1/TRBV3-2|-
TGTGCCAGCAGCCACCCGGGAGCGGCAACCGAGCAGTACTTC
CASSHPGAATEQYF